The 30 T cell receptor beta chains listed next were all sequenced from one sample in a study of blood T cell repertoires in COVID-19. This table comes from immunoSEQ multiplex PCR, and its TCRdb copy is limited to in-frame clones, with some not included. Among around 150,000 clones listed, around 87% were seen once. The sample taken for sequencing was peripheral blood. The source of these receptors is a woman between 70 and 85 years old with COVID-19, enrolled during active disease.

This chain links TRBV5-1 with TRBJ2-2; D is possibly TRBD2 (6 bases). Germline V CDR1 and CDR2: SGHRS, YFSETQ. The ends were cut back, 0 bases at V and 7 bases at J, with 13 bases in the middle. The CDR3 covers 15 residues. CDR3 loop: CASSLVGRAGGELFF. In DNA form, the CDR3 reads TGCGCCAGCAGCTTGGTGGGAAGAGCGGGCGGGGAGCTGTTTTTT. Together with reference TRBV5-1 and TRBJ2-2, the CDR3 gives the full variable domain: KAGVTQTPRYLIKTRGQQVTLSCSPISGHRSVSWYQQTPGQGLQFLFEYFSETQRNKGNFPGRFSGRQFSNSRSEMNVSTLELGDSALYLCASSLVGRAGGELFFGEGSRLTVL.

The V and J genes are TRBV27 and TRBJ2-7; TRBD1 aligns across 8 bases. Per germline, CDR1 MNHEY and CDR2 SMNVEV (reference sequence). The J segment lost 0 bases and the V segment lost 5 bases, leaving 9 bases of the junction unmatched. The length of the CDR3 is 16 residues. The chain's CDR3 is CASSPMWDRLSYEQYF. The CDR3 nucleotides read TGTGCCAGCAGTCCTATGTGGGACAGGCTCTCCTACGAGCAGTACTTC.

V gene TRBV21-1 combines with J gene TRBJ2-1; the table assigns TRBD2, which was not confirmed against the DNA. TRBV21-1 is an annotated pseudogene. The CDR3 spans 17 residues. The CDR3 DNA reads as TGTGCCAGCAGCAAAGCGCCTACTAGCGAGTTATACAATGAGCAGTTCTTC. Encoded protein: CASSKAPTSELYNEQFF.

This chain's CDR3 is CASSLLGSGEDTQYF. The CDR3, as DNA: TGTGCCAGCAGCTTACTAGGGTCCGGGGAAGATACGCAGTATTTT. The chain couples TRBV11-3 to TRBJ2-3; possible D gene TRBD2, 5 bases. V was trimmed by 2 bases and J by 5 bases, leaving 14 bases between them. Per germline, CDR1 SGHNT and CDR2 YENEEA. The CDR3 consists of 15 residues. Filled out from reference TRBV11-3 and TRBJ2-3, the complete variable domain reads EAGVVQSPRYKIIEKKQPVAFWCNPISGHNTLYWYLQNLGQGPELLIRYENEEAVDDSQLPKDRFSAERLKGVDSTLKIQPAELGDSAVYLCASSLLGSGEDTQYFGPGTRLTVL.

CDR3 nucleotide sequence: TGTGCCATCAGTGAGTCCGCCCGACAGAGGAACACTGAAGCTTTCTTT. Its translation: CAISESARQRNTEAFF. J is TRBJ1-1 and V is TRBV10-3; tentatively, D is TRBD1 (5 bases). V lost 0 bases to trimming and J lost 1 base, with 12 bases between them. This CDR3 spans 16 amino acids. The germline CDR1 and CDR2 sequences are ENHRY and SYGVKD.

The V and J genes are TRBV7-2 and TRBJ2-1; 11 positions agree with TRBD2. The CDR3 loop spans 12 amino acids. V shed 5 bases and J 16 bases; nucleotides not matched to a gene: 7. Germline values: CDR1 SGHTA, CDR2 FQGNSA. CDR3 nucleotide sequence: TGTGCCAGCAGCCATAGCGGGGGGGCCAAATTCTTC. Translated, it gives CASSHSGGAKFF.

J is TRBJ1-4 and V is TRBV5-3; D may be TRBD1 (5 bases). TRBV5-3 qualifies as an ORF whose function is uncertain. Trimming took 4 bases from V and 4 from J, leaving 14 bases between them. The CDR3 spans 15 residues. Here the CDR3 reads CARSPVGGGNEKLFF. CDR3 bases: TGTGCCAGAAGCCCGGTGGGGGGGGGTAATGAAAAACTGTTTTTT.

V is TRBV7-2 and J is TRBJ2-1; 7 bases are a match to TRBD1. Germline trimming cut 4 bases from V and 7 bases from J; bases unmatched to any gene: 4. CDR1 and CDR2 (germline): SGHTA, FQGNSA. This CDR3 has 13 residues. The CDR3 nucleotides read TGTGCCAGCAGCTCCCACAGGGGAAATGAGCAGTTCTTC. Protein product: CASSSHRGNEQFF.

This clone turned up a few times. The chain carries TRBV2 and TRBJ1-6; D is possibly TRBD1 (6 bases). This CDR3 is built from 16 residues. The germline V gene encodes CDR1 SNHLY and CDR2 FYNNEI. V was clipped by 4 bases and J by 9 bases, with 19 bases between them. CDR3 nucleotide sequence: TGTGCCAGCAGTGCCTCAGGGGCCCAATTTGGTTCACCCCTCCACTTT. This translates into CASSASGAQFGSPLHF.

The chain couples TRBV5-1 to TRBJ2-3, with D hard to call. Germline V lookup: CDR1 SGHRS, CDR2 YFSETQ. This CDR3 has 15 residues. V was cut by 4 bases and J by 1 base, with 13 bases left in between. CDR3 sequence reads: CASSMDPGGTDTQYF. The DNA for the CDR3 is TGCGCCAGCAGCATGGACCCCGGAGGCACAGATACGCAGTATTTT.

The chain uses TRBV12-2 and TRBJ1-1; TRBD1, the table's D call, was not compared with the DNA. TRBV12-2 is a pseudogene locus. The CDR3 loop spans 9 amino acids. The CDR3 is CARPSAGGF. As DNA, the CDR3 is TGTGCAAGGCCCTCAGCAGGGGGCTTT.

CDR3 sequence (DNA): TGTGCCAGCAGTTCGACTAGCGGGGGCGCAGATACGCAGTATTTT. Translation gives CASSSTSGGADTQYF. The rearrangement links TRBV6-2 or TRBV6-3 to TRBJ2-3; 12 bases align to TRBD2. The CDR3 loop spans 15 amino acids. Germline assignment: CDR1 MNHEY and CDR2 SVGEGT. The V gene end was trimmed by 4 bases and the J gene end by 4 bases; junction bases not matched to a gene: 3.

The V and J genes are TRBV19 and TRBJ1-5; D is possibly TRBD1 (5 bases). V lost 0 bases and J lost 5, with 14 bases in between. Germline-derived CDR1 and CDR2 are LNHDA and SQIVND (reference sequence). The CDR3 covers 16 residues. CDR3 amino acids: CASSIEGQAGHQPQHF. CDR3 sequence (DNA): TGTGCCAGTAGTATAGAAGGTCAGGCGGGACATCAGCCCCAGCATTTT.

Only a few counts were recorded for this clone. CDR3 DNA: TGTGCCAGCACTTCAGGGGACTATGGCTACACCTTC. It translates to CASTSGDYGYTF. The J gene is TRBJ1-2, the V gene TRBV6-5; tentative D call: TRBD1 (6 bases). CDR3 size: 12 residues. The germline gives CDR1 MNHEY, CDR2 SVGAGI. V was clipped by 7 bases and J by 3 bases, with 9 bases between them.

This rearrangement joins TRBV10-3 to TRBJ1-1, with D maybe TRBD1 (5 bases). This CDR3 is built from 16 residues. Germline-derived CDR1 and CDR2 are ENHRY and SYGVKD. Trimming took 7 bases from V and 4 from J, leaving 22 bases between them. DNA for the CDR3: TGTGCCATCACCGGCGCGGCAGGGTTACGGAGCACTGAAGCTTTCTTT. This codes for CAITGAAGLRSTEAFF.

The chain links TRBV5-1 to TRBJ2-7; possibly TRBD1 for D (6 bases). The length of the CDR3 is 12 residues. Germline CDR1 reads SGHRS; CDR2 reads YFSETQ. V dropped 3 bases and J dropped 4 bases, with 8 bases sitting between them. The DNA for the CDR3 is TGCGCCAGCAGCTCTCAGGGGTACGAGCAGTACTTC. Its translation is CASSSQGYEQYF.

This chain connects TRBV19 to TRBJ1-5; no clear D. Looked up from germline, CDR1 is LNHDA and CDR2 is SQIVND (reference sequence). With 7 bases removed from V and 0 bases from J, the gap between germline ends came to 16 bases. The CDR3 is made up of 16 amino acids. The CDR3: CASTSLFRISNQPQHF. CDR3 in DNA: TGTGCCAGTACCTCACTATTCCGGATTAGCAATCAGCCCCAGCATTTT.

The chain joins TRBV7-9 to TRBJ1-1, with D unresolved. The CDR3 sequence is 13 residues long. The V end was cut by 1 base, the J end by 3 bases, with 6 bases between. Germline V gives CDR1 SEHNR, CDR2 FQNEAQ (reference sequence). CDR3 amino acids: CASSLDGDTEAFF. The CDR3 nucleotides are TGTGCCAGCAGCTTAGACGGGGACACTGAAGCTTTCTTT.

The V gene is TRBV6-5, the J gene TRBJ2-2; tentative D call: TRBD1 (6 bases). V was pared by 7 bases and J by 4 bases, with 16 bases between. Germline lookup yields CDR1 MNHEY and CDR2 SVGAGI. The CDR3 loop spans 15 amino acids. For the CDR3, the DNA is TGTGCCAGCAATCCACCGGGACACCTCACCGGGGAGCTGTTTTTT. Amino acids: CASNPPGHLTGELFF.

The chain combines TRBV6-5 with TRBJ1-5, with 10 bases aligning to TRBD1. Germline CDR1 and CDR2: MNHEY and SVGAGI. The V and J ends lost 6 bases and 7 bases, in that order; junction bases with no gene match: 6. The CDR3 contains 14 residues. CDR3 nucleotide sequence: TGTGCCAGCAGATCGACAGGGGGCGACCAGCCCCAGCATTTT. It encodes CASRSTGGDQPQHF.

Written as DNA, the CDR3 is TGTGCCAGCAGCTTTAACCGGAGACAGGGGAGCACAGATACGCAGTATTTT. This gives the protein CASSFNRRQGSTDTQYF. V gene TRBV11-2 combines with J gene TRBJ2-3, with TRBD1 identical over 8 bases. V shed 3 bases, J shed 0 bases, and the junction held 8 bases outside the gene matches. The germline V gene encodes CDR1 SGHAT and CDR2 FQNNGV. The CDR3 contains 17 residues. Based on the CDR3 plus reference TRBV11-2 and TRBJ2-3, the full variable domain is EAGVAQSPRYKIIEKRQSVAFWCNPISGHATLYWYQQILGQGPKLLIQFQNNGVVDDSQLPKDRFSAERLKGVDSTLKIQPAKLEDSAVYLCASSFNRRQGSTDTQYFGPGTRLTVL.

The CDR3 DNA is TGTGCCAGCAGCTTGGTCAGGGAAGGGTCACCCCTCCACTTT. Encoded protein: CASSLVREGSPLHF. The chain combines TRBV5-4 with TRBJ1-6; possible D gene TRBD1, 5 bases. CDR1 and CDR2 (germline): SGHNT, YYREEE (reference sequence). V dropped 0 bases and J dropped 10 bases, with 11 bases sitting between them. The CDR3 covers 14 residues. Together with reference TRBV5-4 and TRBJ1-6, the CDR3 gives the full variable domain: ETGVTQSPTHLIKTRGQQVTLRCSSQSGHNTVSWYQQALGQGPQFIFQYYREEENGRGNFPPRFSGLQFPNYSSELNVNALELDDSALYLCASSLVREGSPLHFGNGTRLTVT.

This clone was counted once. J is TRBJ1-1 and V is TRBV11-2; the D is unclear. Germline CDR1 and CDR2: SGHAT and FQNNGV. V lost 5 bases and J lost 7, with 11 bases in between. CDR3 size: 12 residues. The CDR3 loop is CASSAVGVEAFF. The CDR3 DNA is TGTGCCAGCAGCGCCGTCGGTGTTGAAGCTTTCTTT.

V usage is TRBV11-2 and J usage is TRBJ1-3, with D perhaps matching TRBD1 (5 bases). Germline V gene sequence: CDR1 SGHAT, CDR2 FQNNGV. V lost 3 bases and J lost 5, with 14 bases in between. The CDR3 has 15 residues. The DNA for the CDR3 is TGTGCCAGCAGCTTCTCCAGGGTGCCCCGAAACACCATATATTTT. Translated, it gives CASSFSRVPRNTIYF.

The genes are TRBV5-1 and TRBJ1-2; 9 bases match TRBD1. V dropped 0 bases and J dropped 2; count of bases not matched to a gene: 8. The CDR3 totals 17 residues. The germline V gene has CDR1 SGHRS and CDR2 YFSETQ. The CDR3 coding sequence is TGCGCCAGCAGCTTGGGCGGGCTGGGGACAGGGAACTATGGCTACACCTTC. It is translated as CASSLGGLGTGNYGYTF.

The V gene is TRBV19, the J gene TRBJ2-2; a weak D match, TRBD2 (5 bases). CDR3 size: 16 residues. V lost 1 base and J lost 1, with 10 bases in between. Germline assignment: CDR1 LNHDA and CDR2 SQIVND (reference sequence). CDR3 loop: CASSIVTAGNTGELFF. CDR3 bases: TGTGCCAGTAGTATAGTGACCGCGGGGAACACCGGGGAGCTGTTTTTT.

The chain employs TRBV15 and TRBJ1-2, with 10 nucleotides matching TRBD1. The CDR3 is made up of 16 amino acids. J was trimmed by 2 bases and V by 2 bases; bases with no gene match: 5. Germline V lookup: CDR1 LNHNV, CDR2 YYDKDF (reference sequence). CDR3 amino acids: CATSRKPGQGNYGYTF. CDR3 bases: TGTGCCACCAGCAGAAAACCGGGACAGGGGAACTATGGCTACACCTTC.

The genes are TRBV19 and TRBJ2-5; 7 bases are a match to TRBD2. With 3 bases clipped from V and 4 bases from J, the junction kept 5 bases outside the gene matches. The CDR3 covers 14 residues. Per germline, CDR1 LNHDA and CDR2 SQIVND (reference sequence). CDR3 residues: CASSMAPGGETQYF. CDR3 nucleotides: TGTGCCAGTAGTATGGCACCGGGGGGAGAGACCCAGTACTTC.

CDR3 in DNA: TGTGCCAGCAGCCCCGGGGGATCCTACAATGAGCAGTTCTTC. Protein: CASSPGGSYNEQFF. The rearrangement uses TRBV7-9 and TRBJ2-1, with a weak D call TRBD2 (6 bases). Looked up from germline, CDR1 is SEHNR and CDR2 is FQNEAQ (reference sequence). Trimming shortened V by 5 bases and J by 1 base, and 9 bases separated the two germline ends. CDR3 length: 14 residues.

In DNA, the CDR3 is TGTGCCAGCAGCCCCCGACAGGGGGCGTACACTGAAGCTTTCTTT. Amino acids: CASSPRQGAYTEAFF. J is TRBJ1-1 and V is TRBV7-3, with TRBD1 matching 10 bases. This CDR3 contains 15 residues. Germline CDR1 is SGHTA and CDR2 is FQGTGA. J lost 3 bases, V lost 5 bases, and 6 bases had no gene match. Full variable domain (remainder filled in from reference TRBV7-3 and TRBJ1-1): GAGVSQTPSNKVTEKGKYVELRCDPISGHTALYWYRQSLGQGPEFLIYFQGTGAADDSGLPNDRFFAVRPEGSVSTLKIQRTERGDSAVYLCASSPRQGAYTEAFFGQGTRLTVV.